This T cell receptor beta chain was identified in a study of shared clonotypes between healthy human individuals. The study's findings and limits: Sharing across several donors was seen in around 5% of naive CD4 clonotypes. Rarefaction exposed incomplete sorted-subset sequencing despite large depth.

Authors' data handling: ImmunoSEQ output held junction-only sequences without quality scores, so filtering differed. The assay was immunoSEQ multiplex PCR, and TCRdb's table has in-frame clones only and misses some. Clone size and the V and J calls come from that table; the DNA yielded D and trimming. The table records some 1 million clones, about 70% of them present only once. Naive CD45RA+ and memory CD45RA-negative subsets were split from CD4+ cells. With respect to this clone: Its antigen is currently unknown.

CDR3 length: 15 residues. Germline CDR1 is GTSNPN and CDR2 is SVGIG (reference sequence). The chain is built from TRBV30 and TRBJ2-5; D tentatively reads TRBD1 or TRBD2 (5 bases each). The J call is doubtful: the DNA matches TRBJ2-7 better. The clonotype originates from a man aged 18 to 29 in good health. Sequencing was done on a sample of memory CD4+ T cells sorted from blood. Documented subset: CD45RA-negative fraction. CDR3: CAWSPIEGHSYEQYF. The CDR3 bases are TGTGCCTGGAGCCCCATTGAGGGGCACTCCTACGAGCAGTACTTC.